This TCR beta chain was sequenced for a study of T cell responses to AZD1222 COVID-19 vaccine. Details on this clone: Its antigen is unknown.

Data came from immunoSEQ multiplex PCR; TCRdb stores just in-frame clones and leaves some out. This repertoire shows around 130,000 clones, 70% to 90% found once; its top ten account for about 1.6%. Broader study findings: Only 5 or 6 individuals given AZD1222 were seropositive at baseline.

Trimming removed 4 bases from V and 7 bases from J, with 22 bases in between. The V gene's germline CDR1 is GTSNPN and CDR2 SVGIG (reference sequence). This CDR3 has 15 amino acids. The sample here was peripheral blood, taken on day 0 of AZD1222 vaccination. The rearrangement links TRBV30 to TRBJ1-2; D may be TRBD1 (5 bases). The receptor comes from an adult in good health. CDR3 in amino acids: CAWILLGQGGGGYTF. DNA for the CDR3: TGTGCCTGGATCCTATTGGGGCAGGGCGGTGGTGGCTACACCTTC.